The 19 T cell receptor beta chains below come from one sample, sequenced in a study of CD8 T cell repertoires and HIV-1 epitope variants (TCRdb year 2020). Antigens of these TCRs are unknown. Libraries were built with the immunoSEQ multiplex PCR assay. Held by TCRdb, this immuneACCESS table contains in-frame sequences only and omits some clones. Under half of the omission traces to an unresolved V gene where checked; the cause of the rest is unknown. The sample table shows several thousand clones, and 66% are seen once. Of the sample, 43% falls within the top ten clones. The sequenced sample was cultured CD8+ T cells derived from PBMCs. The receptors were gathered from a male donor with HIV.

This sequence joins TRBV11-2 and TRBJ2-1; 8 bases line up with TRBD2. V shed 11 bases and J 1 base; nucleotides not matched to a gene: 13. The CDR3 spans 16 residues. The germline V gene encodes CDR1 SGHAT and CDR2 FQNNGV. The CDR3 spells CAGLVRGGLSYNEQFF. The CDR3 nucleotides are TGTGCCGGACTTGTACGGGGGGGTCTATCCTACAATGAGCAGTTCTTC.

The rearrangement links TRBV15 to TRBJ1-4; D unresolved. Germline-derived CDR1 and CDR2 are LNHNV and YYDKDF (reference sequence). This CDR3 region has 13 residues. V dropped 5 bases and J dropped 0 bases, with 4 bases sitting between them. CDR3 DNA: TGTGCCACCAGCCCCGCAACTAATGAAAAACTGTTTTTT. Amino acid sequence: CATSPATNEKLFF.

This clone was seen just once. The CDR3 DNA reads TGCAGCGTTGTGGCTAGCTGGGGAGATACGCAGTATTTT. Translating gives CSVVASWGDTQYF. The V call is TRBV29-1, the J call TRBJ2-3; maybe TRBD2 (5 bases). This CDR3 is built from 13 residues. Trimming stripped 4 bases from V and 5 bases from J, with 13 bases between. Per the germline V gene, CDR1 is SQVTM and CDR2 is ANQGSEA.

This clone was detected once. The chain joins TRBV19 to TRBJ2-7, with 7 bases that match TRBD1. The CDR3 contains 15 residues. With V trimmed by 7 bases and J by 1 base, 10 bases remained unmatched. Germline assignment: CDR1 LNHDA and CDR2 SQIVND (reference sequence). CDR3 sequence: CASTPTGFDSYEQYF. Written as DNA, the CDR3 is TGTGCCAGTACCCCGACAGGGTTCGATTCCTACGAGCAGTACTTC.

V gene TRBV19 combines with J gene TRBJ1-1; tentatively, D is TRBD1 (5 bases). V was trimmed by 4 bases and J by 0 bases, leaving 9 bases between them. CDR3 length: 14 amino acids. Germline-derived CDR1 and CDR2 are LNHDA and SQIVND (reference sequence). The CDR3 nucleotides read TGTGCCAGTAGTACAGGGTCCATGAACACTGAAGCTTTCTTT. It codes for CASSTGSMNTEAFF.

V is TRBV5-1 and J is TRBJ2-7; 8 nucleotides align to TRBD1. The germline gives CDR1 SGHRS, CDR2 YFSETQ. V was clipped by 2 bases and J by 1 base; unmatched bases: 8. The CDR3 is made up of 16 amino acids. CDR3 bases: TGCGCCAGCAGCTTAGGCCCAGGACAGGGTTCCTACGAGCAGTACTTC. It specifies CASSLGPGQGSYEQYF.

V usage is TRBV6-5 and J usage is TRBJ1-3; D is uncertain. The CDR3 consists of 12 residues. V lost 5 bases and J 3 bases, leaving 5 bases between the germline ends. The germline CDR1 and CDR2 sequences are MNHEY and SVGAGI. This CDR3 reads CASSTGGNTIYF. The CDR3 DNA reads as TGTGCCAGCAGTACGGGTGGAAACACCATATATTTT.

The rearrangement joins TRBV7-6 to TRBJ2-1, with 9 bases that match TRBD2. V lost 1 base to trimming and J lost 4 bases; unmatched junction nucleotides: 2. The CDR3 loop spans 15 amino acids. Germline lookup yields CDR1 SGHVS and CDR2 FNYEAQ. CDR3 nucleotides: TGTGCCAGCAGCTTAGAGACTAGCGGTTACAATGAGCAGTTCTTC. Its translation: CASSLETSGYNEQFF.

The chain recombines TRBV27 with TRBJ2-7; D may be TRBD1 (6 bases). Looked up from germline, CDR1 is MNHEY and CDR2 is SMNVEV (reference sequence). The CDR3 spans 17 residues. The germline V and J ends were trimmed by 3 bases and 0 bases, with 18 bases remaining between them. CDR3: CASSFGSGHISSYEQYF. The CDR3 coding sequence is TGTGCCAGCAGTTTCGGCTCGGGACATATAAGCTCCTACGAGCAGTACTTC.

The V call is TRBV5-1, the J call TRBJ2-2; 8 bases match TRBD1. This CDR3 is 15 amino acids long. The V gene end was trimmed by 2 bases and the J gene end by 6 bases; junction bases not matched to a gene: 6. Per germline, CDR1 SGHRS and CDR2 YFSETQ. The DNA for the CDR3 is TGCGCCAGCAGCTTAAGCAGGGGGCTGTCCGGGGAGCTGTTTTTT. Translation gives CASSLSRGLSGELFF.

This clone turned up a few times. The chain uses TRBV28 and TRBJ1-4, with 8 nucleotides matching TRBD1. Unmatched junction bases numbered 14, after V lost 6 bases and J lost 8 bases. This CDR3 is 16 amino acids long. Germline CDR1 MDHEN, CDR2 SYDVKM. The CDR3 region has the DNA TGTGCCAGCAGCCTGGACAGGGAAGATGTGACGGAAAAACTGTTTTTT. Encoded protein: CASSLDREDVTEKLFF.

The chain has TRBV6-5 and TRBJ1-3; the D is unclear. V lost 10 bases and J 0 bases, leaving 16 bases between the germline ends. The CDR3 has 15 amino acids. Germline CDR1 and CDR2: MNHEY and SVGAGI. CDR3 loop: CATLSNFLSGNTIYF. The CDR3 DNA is TGTGCCACTTTATCTAATTTCCTCTCTGGAAACACCATATATTTT.

The CDR3 is CASSQDPTGVYYEQYF. Written as DNA, the CDR3 is TGCGCCAGCAGCCAAGATCCGACAGGAGTTTACTACGAGCAGTACTTC. This rearrangement joins TRBV4-3 to TRBJ2-7, with D possibly matching TRBD1 (6 bases). CDR1 LGHNA and CDR2 YSLEER come from the germline V gene. V was shortened by 0 bases and J by 3 bases, with 15 bases between the two germline ends. The CDR3 spans 16 residues.

CDR3 in amino acids: CASSLGSLAGGYTDTQYF. The CDR3 DNA follows: TGTGCCAGCAGCCTTGGTTCCCTTGCGGGGGGATACACAGATACGCAGTATTTT. The chain uses TRBV9 and TRBJ2-3, with TRBD2 matching 8 bases. From germline, CDR1 is SGDLS and CDR2 YYNGEE. V trimming: 4 bases; J trimming: 2 bases; junction bases outside the gene matches: 15. The CDR3 is 18 amino acids. The full variable domain, its missing parts supplied by reference TRBV9 and TRBJ2-3, is DSGVTQTPKHLITATGQRVTLRCSPRSGDLSVYWYQQSLDQGLQFLIQYYNGEERAKGNILERFSAQQFPDLHSELNLSSLELGDSALYFCASSLGSLAGGYTDTQYFGPGTRLTVL.

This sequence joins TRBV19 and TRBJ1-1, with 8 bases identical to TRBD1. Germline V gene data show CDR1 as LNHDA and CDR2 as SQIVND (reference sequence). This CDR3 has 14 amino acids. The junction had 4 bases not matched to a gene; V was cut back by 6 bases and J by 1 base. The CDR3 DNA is TGTGCCAGTAGGACAGGGGTGCGGAACACTGAAGCTTTCTTT. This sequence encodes CASRTGVRNTEAFF.

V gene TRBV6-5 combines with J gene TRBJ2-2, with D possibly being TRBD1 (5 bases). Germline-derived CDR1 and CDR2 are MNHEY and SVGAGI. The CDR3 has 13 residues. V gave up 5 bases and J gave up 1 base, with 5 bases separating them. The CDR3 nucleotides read TGTGCCAGCAGTGACAGGAACACCGGGGAGCTGTTTTTT. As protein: CASSDRNTGELFF.

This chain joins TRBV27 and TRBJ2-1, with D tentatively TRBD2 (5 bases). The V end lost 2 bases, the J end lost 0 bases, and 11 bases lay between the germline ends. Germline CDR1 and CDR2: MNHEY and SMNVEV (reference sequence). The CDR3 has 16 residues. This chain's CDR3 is CASSLSGSSSYNEQFF. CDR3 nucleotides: TGTGCCAGCAGTTTAAGCGGATCGAGCTCCTACAATGAGCAGTTCTTC.

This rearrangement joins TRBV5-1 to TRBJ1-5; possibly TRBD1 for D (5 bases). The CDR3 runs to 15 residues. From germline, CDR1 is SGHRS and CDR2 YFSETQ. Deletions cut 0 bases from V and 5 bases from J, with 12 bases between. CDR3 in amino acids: CASSLEGTQDQPQHF. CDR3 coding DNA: TGCGCCAGCAGCTTGGAAGGGACGCAAGATCAGCCCCAGCATTTT.

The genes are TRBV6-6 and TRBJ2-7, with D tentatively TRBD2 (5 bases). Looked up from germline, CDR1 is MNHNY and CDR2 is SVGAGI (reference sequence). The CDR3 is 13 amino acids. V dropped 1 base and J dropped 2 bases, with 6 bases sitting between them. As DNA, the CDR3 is TGTGCCAGCAGTTACTTCGGGGCCTACGAGCAGTACTTC. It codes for CASSYFGAYEQYF.